Listed below are T cell receptor beta chains from one sample, sequenced in a study of T cell responses to AZD1222 COVID-19 vaccine. Sequenced by immunoSEQ multiplex PCR; TCRdb stores in-frame clones only, minus some. The table lists about 160,000 clones, about 90% of them singletons. The sequences come from peripheral blood, collected on day 0 of AZD1222 vaccination. These receptors came from an adult in good health. The CDR3 runs from the conserved cysteine through the conserved F or W. A D gene is named only where the DNA matches it firmly. Expanded clones are given a class, and other clones once, few, many or no size at all.

-,TRBJ1-5,TRBV19,-,TGTGCCAGTAGTATAGTGGGTGGTAGGAACCATCAGCCCCAGCATTTT,CASSIVGGRNHQPQHF
TRBD2,TRBJ2-5,TRBV7-9,-,TGTGCCAGCAGCTTTAGGACTAGCGGCTTCGGGGAGACCCAGTACTTC,CASSFRTSGFGETQYF
-,TRBJ1-5,TRBV28,-,TGTGCCAGCAGTTCGGACCTTGATCAGCCCCAGCATTTT,CASSSDLDQPQHF
-,TRBJ2-5,TRBV5-1,-,TGCGCCAGCAGCCTCGACTCCCAAGAGACCCAGTACTTC,CASSLDSQETQYF
TRBD1,TRBJ1-6,TRBV28,-,TGTGCCAGCAGTTTCCCGGGACAGGGCGAATCACCCCTCCACTTT,CASSFPGQGESPLHF
TRBD1,TRBJ1-3,TRBV28,-,TGTGCCAGCAGCCGGGACAGTTTAAAAAGAAACACCATATATTTT,CASSRDSLKRNTIYF
-,TRBJ1-3,TRBV28,-,TGTGCCAGCAGTTTACAGGGAACTGGAAACACCATATATTTT,CASSLQGTGNTIYF
-,TRBJ1-2,TRBV28,-,TGTGCCAGCAGTTTCTCGGGGGGTTACTATGGCTACACCTTC,CASSFSGGYYGYTF
-,TRBJ2-1,TRBV7-2,-,TGTGCCAGCAGCTCCCGACCCGACCACTCCCGAAGCTCCTACAATGAGCAGTTCTTC,CASSSRPDHSRSSYNEQFF
TRBD1,TRBJ1-2,TRBV23-1,-,TGCGCCAGCAGTCAAGTGTTCAGGGGGTCGAGGGGCTACACCTTC,CASSQVFRGSRGYTF
-,TRBJ1-2,TRBV6-2/TRBV6-3,-,TGTGCCAGCAGTGACTCTCCACGTCACTATGGCTACACCTTC,CASSDSPRHYGYTF
TRBD1,TRBJ2-7,TRBV28,-,TGTGCCAGCAGTTTAGGGACAGTGACCTACGAGCAGTACTTC,CASSLGTVTYEQYF
-,TRBJ1-4,TRBV3-1/TRBV3-2,few,TGTGCCAGCAGACTAGGGACCGAAAAACTGTTTTTT,CASRLGTEKLFF
TRBD1,TRBJ1-1,TRBV7-9,once,TGTGCCAGCAGCCCAGACAGGGGCCGCCGCACTGAAGCTTTCTTT,CASSPDRGRRTEAFF
TRBD1,TRBJ2-3,TRBV19,once,TGTGCCAGTAGTCCGGGGACAGGCACAGATACGCAGTATTTT,CASSPGTGTDTQYF
-,TRBJ2-1,TRBV4-1,-,TGCGCCAGCGGTCGAGCGGAGTCCTACAATGAGCAGTTCTTC,CASGRAESYNEQFF
TRBD1,TRBJ1-6,TRBV18,-,TGTGCCAGCTCACCAGAGGGGAACAGGGGTAATTCACCCCTCCACTTT,CASSPEGNRGNSPLHF
TRBD1,TRBJ1-6,TRBV7-2,few,TGTGCCAGCAGTCCTGAAGGGACAGGACTATCACCCCTCCACTTT,CASSPEGTGLSPLHF
TRBD2,TRBJ2-3,TRBV4-3,-,TGCGCCAGCCGGGAGGAGCGGGCCCTCACAGATACGCAGTATTTT,CASREERALTDTQYF